The present T cell receptor beta chain was sequenced within a study of OX40 agonist ivuxolimab in advanced cancers. Study-wide background: Of mixed ages from roughly 23 to 85 and averaging roughly 64 years, the group was almost 85% male. Study results and caveats: The study found that CD8+ T cells averaged more expanded clones than CD4+.

Sequencing was performed with immunoSEQ multiplex PCR; in TCRdb, only in-frame clones are kept and a portion is missing. The repertoire holds roughly 80,000 clones, around 80% seen once, with about 0.73% in the top ten. Worth noting for this clone: Its antigen is not identified.

The length of the CDR3 is 15 residues. The germline gives CDR1 ENHRY, CDR2 SYGVKD. Deletions cut 2 bases from V and 4 bases from J, with 14 bases between. The clonotype originates from an adult with an advanced solid tumor such as melanoma, head and neck, liver or kidney cancer. V gene TRBV10-3 combines with J gene TRBJ1-2, with D possibly TRBD1 on 6 matching bases. Material: CD4+ or CD8+ T cells sorted from blood, obtained in a trial of the OX40 agonist ivuxolimab. The CDR3 nucleotides are TGTGCCATCAGTGAGCCTGGGACAACTACCTATGGCTACACCTTC. This encodes CAISEPGTTTYGYTF.